These 28 T cell receptor beta chains were all obtained from the same sample, sequenced in a study of cytomegalovirus exposure and HLA in healthy donors. Use of 60 Vbeta and 13 Jbeta primers characterized the PCR. Some clones are missing from TCRdb's copy, which holds only in-frame ones; the method was immunoSEQ multiplex PCR. This sample has 90,000 to 100,000 clones, with 78% found just once. The sequenced sample consisted of PBMCs. The receptors derive from a woman between 35 and 50 years old in good health and CMV-seronegative.

The genes are TRBV27 and TRBJ1-2, with TRBD1 identical over 8 bases. The germline gives CDR1 MNHEY, CDR2 SMNVEV (reference sequence). The CDR3 length is 13 residues. V lost 5 bases to trimming and J lost 8 bases; unmatched junction nucleotides: 7. The CDR3, as DNA: TGTGCCAGCAGTCCGTTGACAGGGGTAGGCTACACCTTC. This codes for CASSPLTGVGYTF.

This rearrangement joins TRBV5-6 to TRBJ1-1; D is perhaps TRBD1 (5 bases). The CDR3 is 13 amino acids. CDR1 and CDR2 from the germline V gene are SGHDT and YYEEEE. V was shortened by 7 bases and J by 3 bases, with 13 bases between the two germline ends. This CDR3 reads CASRRSGYTEAFF. For the CDR3, the DNA is TGTGCCAGCCGAAGGTCAGGGTACACTGAAGCTTTCTTT.

The chain has TRBV11-2 and TRBJ2-3, with D perhaps matching TRBD2 (6 bases). The CDR3 sequence is 16 residues long. Trimming shortened V by 1 base and J by 2 bases, and 13 bases separated the two germline ends. Per germline, CDR1 SGHAT and CDR2 FQNNGV. The CDR3 nucleotides read TGTGCCAGCAGCTTAGGAAAGCGGGCTTACACAGATACGCAGTATTTT. Its protein product is CASSLGKRAYTDTQYF.

This clone was counted a single time. The gene calls are TRBV11-2 and TRBJ2-1; TRBD2 aligns across 10 bases. The CDR3 is 15 residues long. After removal of 3 bases from V and 12 bases from J, the junction contained 11 bases not matched to a gene. Germline CDR1 is SGHAT and CDR2 is FQNNGV. DNA for the CDR3: TGTGCCAGCAGCTTCTTAGCGGGAGGACGGGCAGCGCAGTTCTTC. Translation: CASSFLAGGRAAQFF.

The sample holds a few counts of this clone. In nucleotides, the CDR3 is TGTGCCAGCTCACCAAACAACAGGGACACTGAAGCTTTCTTT. It is translated as CASSPNNRDTEAFF. The chain has TRBV18 and TRBJ1-1; perhaps TRBD1 as D (6 bases). The CDR3 loop spans 14 amino acids. Trimming pared 2 bases from V and 3 bases from J, leaving 10 bases between. The germline CDR1 and CDR2 sequences are KGHSH and LQKENI.

This clone was seen a single time. The chain is built from TRBV6-6 and TRBJ2-5; TRBD2 might be the D (5 bases). CDR1 is MNHNY, CDR2 SVGAGI, per germline (reference sequence). This CDR3 contains 14 residues. V lost 2 bases and J 5 bases, leaving 12 bases between the germline ends. The CDR3 region is CASSYDTGRETQYF. For the CDR3, the DNA is TGTGCCAGCAGTTACGATACGGGAAGGGAGACCCAGTACTTC.

This clone is a singleton in its sample. The rearrangement uses TRBV6-5 and TRBJ2-2, with no clear D. Trimming shortened V by 2 bases and J by 4 bases, and 11 bases separated the two germline ends. CDR3 length: 15 amino acids. CDR1 MNHEY and CDR2 SVGAGI come from the germline V gene. CDR3 nucleotide sequence: TGTGCCAGCAGTTACCCCCCGCCGCGCACCGGGGAGCTGTTTTTT. The encoded protein is CASSYPPPRTGELFF.

This clone was picked up a small number of times. The chain joins TRBV5-6 to TRBJ1-5; 7 bases match TRBD1. Trimming took 1 base from V and 7 from J; bases not matched to a gene: 5. The CDR3 totals 14 residues. CDR1 and CDR2 from the germline V gene are SGHDT and YYEEEE. In DNA, the CDR3 is TGTGCCAGCAGCTTGCGACAGGGTCGGCAGCCCCAGCATTTT. Translated, it gives CASSLRQGRQPQHF.

The chain carries TRBV25-1 and TRBJ1-1, with TRBD1 matching 9 bases. V lost 5 bases, J lost 5 bases, and 6 bases stayed unmatched. CDR3 length equals 14 residues. Germline V gene data show CDR1 as MGHDK and CDR2 as SYGVNS. The CDR3 DNA reads TGTGCCAGCAGTTGGACAGGGGAAGGGACTGAAGCTTTCTTT. Translation: CASSWTGEGTEAFF.

The chain joins TRBV28 to TRBJ1-2, with a tentative D call TRBD1 (6 bases). Germline V lookup: CDR1 MDHEN, CDR2 SYDVKM. The CDR3 is 12 amino acids. Between the trimmed V and J ends, which lost 2 bases and 7 bases, there was a span of 8 bases. The CDR3 bases are TGTGCCAGCAGTTTAATAGGGGGTGGCTACACCTTC. Translating gives CASSLIGGGYTF.

The chain links TRBV29-1 to TRBJ2-7, with 10 nucleotides matching TRBD1. Germline CDR1 is SQVTM and CDR2 is ANQGSEA. This CDR3 has 14 amino acids. J gave up 10 bases and V 3 bases, and 12 bases lay outside the gene matches. For the CDR3, the DNA is TGCAGCGTTGAGACGGGACAGGGGATTCCGTCCCAGTACTTC. Amino acid sequence: CSVETGQGIPSQYF.

The chain joins TRBV19 to TRBJ2-5; D is possibly TRBD1 (6 bases). Per germline, CDR1 LNHDA and CDR2 SQIVND (reference sequence). The CDR3 has 16 amino acids. V was trimmed by 4 bases and J by 4 bases, leaving 19 bases between them. The CDR3 bases are TGTGCCAGTAGTAGCCAGGGGCAGACCAAACTAGAGACCCAGTACTTC. This gives the protein CASSSQGQTKLETQYF.

This clone was seen a handful of times. The chain couples TRBV5-4 to TRBJ2-7, with 11 bases lining up with TRBD2. The CDR3 extends over 15 amino acids. J gave up 0 bases and V 3 bases, and 2 bases lay outside the gene matches. CDR1 is SGHNT and CDR2 is YYREEE in the germline V gene (reference sequence). This chain's CDR3 is CASSSTSGNSYEQYF. CDR3 DNA: TGTGCCAGCAGCTCGACTAGCGGGAACTCCTACGAGCAGTACTTC.

V is TRBV6-5 and J is TRBJ2-5; the D gene is possibly TRBD2 (5 bases). Germline V gives CDR1 MNHEY, CDR2 SVGAGI. The germline V and J ends were trimmed by 6 bases and 5 bases, with 7 bases remaining between them. The CDR3 is made up of 11 amino acids. The CDR3 nucleotides are TGTGCCAGCAGAACGGGGGAGACCCAGTACTTC. This codes for CASRTGETQYF.

This clone was observed once. J is TRBJ1-3 and V is TRBV11-2; D uncertain. The V end lost 7 bases, the J end lost 3 bases, and 10 bases lay between the germline ends. Per the germline V gene, CDR1 is SGHAT and CDR2 is FQNNGV. This CDR3 is 13 amino acids long. The CDR3 sequence: CASNSIHGNTIYF. The CDR3 DNA reads TGTGCCAGCAATAGCATCCATGGAAACACCATATATTTT.

The chain employs TRBV7-8 and TRBJ2-7; D is unresolved. The V gene's germline CDR1 is SGHVS and CDR2 FQNEAQ. The CDR3 sequence is 13 residues long. V dropped 0 bases and J dropped 4 bases, with 7 bases sitting between them. CDR3: CASSLAAGYEQYF. The CDR3 region has the DNA TGTGCCAGCAGCTTAGCAGCAGGATACGAGCAGTACTTC.

This clone was detected once. The chain uses TRBV5-1 and TRBJ2-1; D is unresolved. Per the germline V gene, CDR1 is SGHRS and CDR2 is YFSETQ. The CDR3 loop spans 14 amino acids. Trimming removed 0 bases at V and 3 bases at J, with 7 bases between. CDR3 sequence: CASSLAPGYNEQFF. The CDR3 DNA is TGCGCCAGCAGCTTGGCTCCCGGCTACAATGAGCAGTTCTTC.

The chain carries TRBV9 and TRBJ2-1; 7 nucleotides line up with TRBD1. Per the germline V gene, CDR1 is SGDLS and CDR2 is YYNGEE. The CDR3 is made up of 16 amino acids. V dropped 4 bases and J dropped 9; count of bases not matched to a gene: 16. Here the CDR3 reads CASSPTRQGDRGEQFF. CDR3 nucleotide sequence: TGTGCCAGCAGCCCAACCCGACAGGGCGATAGGGGTGAGCAGTTCTTC.

The chain couples TRBV9 to TRBJ2-6; a weak D match, TRBD1 (8 bases). Trimming pared 4 bases from V and 4 bases from J, leaving 18 bases between. CDR3 length equals 17 residues. Germline values: CDR1 SGDLS, CDR2 YYNGEE. The DNA for the CDR3 is TGTGCCAGCAGCCCTCGGACAGGGACTACCGGGGCCAACGTCCTGACTTTC. Translation: CASSPRTGTTGANVLTF. Variable domain in full (rest from reference TRBV9 and TRBJ2-6): DSGVTQTPKHLITATGQRVTLRCSPRSGDLSVYWYQQSLDQGLQFLIQYYNGEERAKGNILERFSAQQFPDLHSELNLSSLELGDSALYFCASSPRTGTTGANVLTFGAGSRLTVL.

This clone showed up just a few times. J is TRBJ2-7 and V is TRBV5-6, with unresolved D. CDR1 is SGHDT and CDR2 is YYEEEE in the germline V gene. V dropped 0 bases and J dropped 6 bases, with 4 bases sitting between them. The CDR3 runs 11 residues. Here the CDR3 DNA reads TGTGCCAGCAGCTTGGCCGGCGAGCAGTACTTC. Translated: CASSLAGEQYF.

The rearrangement joins TRBV29-1 to TRBJ2-5, with a possible D match to TRBD2 (6 bases). The CDR3 extends over 12 amino acids. Deletions cut 4 bases from V and 7 bases from J, with 13 bases between. Germline V gene data show CDR1 as SQVTM and CDR2 as ANQGSEA. CDR3 in amino acids: CSVVGPGGTQYF. In DNA form, the CDR3 reads TGCAGCGTTGTCGGACCCGGGGGGACCCAGTACTTC.

This chain joins TRBV27 and TRBJ2-7, with D perhaps matching TRBD1 (7 bases). Germline V gene data show CDR1 as MNHEY and CDR2 as SMNVEV (reference sequence). The CDR3 covers 16 residues. Trimming removed 0 bases from V and 0 bases from J, with 12 bases in between. CDR3 bases: TGTGCCAGCAGTTTATCGGGCAGGGGGGCCTCCTACGAGCAGTACTTC. Protein sequence: CASSLSGRGASYEQYF.

This clone came up a few times. The chain combines TRBV18 with TRBJ2-2; 9 bases match TRBD1. V shed 2 bases, J shed 4 bases, and the junction held 2 bases outside the gene matches. Germline loops: CDR1 KGHSH, CDR2 LQKENI. The CDR3 runs to 15 residues. The CDR3 spells CASSPIQGATGELFF. The CDR3 DNA follows: TGTGCCAGCTCACCAATACAGGGGGCCACCGGGGAGCTGTTTTTT.

This clone has just one count. DNA for the CDR3: TGCGCCAGCAGCTACCTAGCGGGAGGGAGGGGGTTTTACAATGAGCAGTTCTTC. The encoded protein is CASSYLAGGRGFYNEQFF. The rearrangement uses TRBV5-1 and TRBJ2-1; TRBD2 agrees at 12 bases. The CDR3 runs 18 residues. The germline V gene encodes CDR1 SGHRS and CDR2 YFSETQ. V was pared by 3 bases and J by 4 bases, with 11 bases of the junction left unmatched.

This clone was found a few times. The V call is TRBV4-2, the J call TRBJ2-7; possible D gene TRBD1, 7 bases. From germline, CDR1 is LGHNA and CDR2 YNFKEQ. Trimming left V 0 bases short and J 3 bases short, with 15 bases between. This CDR3 comprises 16 residues. The CDR3 DNA sequence: TGTGCCAGCAGCCAAGATACGGGGGACAGACTCTACGAGCAGTACTTC. This translates into CASSQDTGDRLYEQYF.

The chain has TRBV15 and TRBJ2-5, with 7 positions matching TRBD1. The tail of the sequence fits TRBJ2-7 better, so the J call may be wrong. Germline V gene sequence: CDR1 LNHNV, CDR2 YYDKDF (reference sequence). The CDR3 length is 14 residues. CDR3 in amino acids: CATSRVWDSYEQYF. The CDR3 nucleotides read TGTGCCACCAGCAGAGTGTGGGACAGCTACGAGCAGTACTTC.

The chain uses TRBV19 and TRBJ1-1, with D possibly matching TRBD1 (6 bases). CDR1 and CDR2 from the germline V gene are LNHDA and SQIVND (reference sequence). Trimming removed 5 bases at V and 5 bases at J, with 18 bases between. The CDR3 is 15 residues long. The CDR3 here is CASSVQTGRGTEAFF. The CDR3 DNA reads TGTGCCAGTAGTGTCCAAACAGGGAGAGGGACTGAAGCTTTCTTT.

A few counts support this clone. CDR3 region: CASSTRTGDGYTF. DNA for the CDR3: TGTGCCAGCAGCACCCGGACAGGGGATGGCTACACCTTC. The chain carries TRBV9 and TRBJ1-2; 9 positions match TRBD1. The V gene end was trimmed by 4 bases and the J gene end by 6 bases; junction bases not matched to a gene: 4. CDR3 size: 13 residues. Germline assignment: CDR1 SGDLS and CDR2 YYNGEE.